Presented here are 27 T cell receptor beta chains from one specimen sequenced in a study of T cells in Graves' hyperthyroidism and ophthalmopathy. Using RNA transcripts as the source, TCR beta CDR3 regions were amplified. The HTBI primer set drove a first-round RT-PCR of the TCR CDR3. TCRdb ran MiXCR on the multiplex PCR reads and lists one entry per CDR3 protein. This sample has about 500,000 distinct CDR3 sequences, with approximately 14% found just once. Specimen: blood. Receptors originate from a woman aged 18-35 years with Graves' hyperthyroidism.

The J gene is TRBJ1-1, the V gene TRBV5-1; 10 nucleotides agree with TRBD1. Germline V CDR1 and CDR2: SGHRS, YFSETQ. The CDR3 runs 19 residues. V gave up 4 bases and J gave up 1 base; unmatched junction bases: 16. CDR3 sequence (DNA): TGCGCCAGCAGCACCACTGACAGGGGGCTTATCTCCTCGAACACTGAAGCTTTCTTT. Amino acids: CASSTTDRGLISSNTEAFF.

This clonotype came up many times. The gene calls are TRBV11-2 and TRBJ2-5, with 8 positions matching TRBD2. The CDR3 runs 14 residues. Trimming cost V 5 bases and J 5 bases; bases outside gene matches: 7. CDR1 SGHAT and CDR2 FQNNGV come from the germline V gene. The CDR3 region is CASSLGRVGETQYF. The CDR3 DNA reads TGTGCCAGCAGCCTCGGGAGGGTTGGGGAGACCCAGTACTTC.

This clonotype was picked up a small number of times. The CDR3: CASSYSGRGTDTQYF. In nucleotides, the CDR3 is TGCGCCAGCAGCTATAGCGGGAGAGGTACAGATACGCAGTATTTT. This chain links TRBV5-1 with TRBJ2-3, with 9 bases matching TRBD2. Germline trimming cut 3 bases from V and 3 bases from J; bases unmatched to any gene: 5. Germline CDR1 SGHRS, CDR2 YFSETQ. There are 15 residues in the CDR3.

This clonotype was observed a handful of times. The chain links TRBV7-9 to TRBJ1-1, with a tentative D call TRBD1 (5 bases). V shed 7 bases and J shed 0 bases, with 12 bases lying between them. Germline assignment: CDR1 SEHNR and CDR2 FQNEAQ (reference sequence). The CDR3 length is 14 residues. The CDR3, as DNA: TGTGCCAGCATACCGGGACTTATGAACACTGAAGCTTTCTTT. Translating gives CASIPGLMNTEAFF.

The rearrangement links TRBV28 to TRBJ2-3, with D perhaps TRBD2 (6 bases). The V gene's germline CDR1 is MDHEN and CDR2 SYDVKM. The CDR3 is made up of 14 amino acids. With 4 bases removed from V and 7 bases from J, the gap between germline ends came to 15 bases. The CDR3 spells CASSSSAPPNTQYF. The CDR3 region has the DNA TGTGCCAGCAGTTCTAGCGCCCCACCAAATACGCAGTATTTT.

This clonotype was counted many times. The chain carries TRBV10-3 and TRBJ1-2; 7 bases fit TRBD1. V lost 10 bases, J lost 5 bases, and 13 bases stayed unmatched. The length of the CDR3 is 14 residues. Germline V gives CDR1 ENHRY, CDR2 SYGVKD. CDR3 residues: CATTGVGSVYGYTF. The CDR3 DNA reads as TGTGCCACTACAGGGGTCGGCTCTGTGTATGGCTACACCTTC.

This sequence joins TRBV19 and TRBJ1-5, with D possibly matching TRBD1 (6 bases). The V and J ends lost 4 bases and 4 bases respectively, with 8 bases between them. This CDR3 contains 13 residues. Germline lookup yields CDR1 LNHDA and CDR2 SQIVND (reference sequence). Here the CDR3 DNA reads TGTGCCAGTAGTAGACAGGAAAATCAGCCCCAGCATTTT. Protein sequence: CASSRQENQPQHF.

This clonotype was counted ten times or more. The chain has TRBV6-1 and TRBJ2-1; 7 bases map to TRBD2. Germline loops: CDR1 MNHNS, CDR2 SASEGT. V dropped 6 bases and J dropped 2; count of bases not matched to a gene: 10. The CDR3 has 16 amino acids. The chain's CDR3 is CASSQLAKAPYNEQFF. Written as DNA, the CDR3 is TGTGCCAGCAGCCAACTAGCGAAGGCTCCCTACAATGAGCAGTTCTTC.

The table lists this clonotype with a few counts. A read error is possible here, since a much larger clone lies one base away. This chain uses TRBV12-3 or TRBV12-4 with TRBJ1-3; 7 bases align to TRBD1. This CDR3 has 16 amino acids. The DNA for the CDR3 is TGTGCCAGCACCCTCGGACAGGTCTACTCTGAAAACACCATATATTTT. It codes for CASTLGQVYSENTIYF.

This clonotype was detected many times. V gene TRBV11-3 combines with J gene TRBJ2-1, with TRBD2 matching 8 bases. The ends lost 1 base at V and 7 bases at J; junction bases unmatched: 6. The CDR3 has 15 amino acids. The germline V gene has CDR1 SGHNT and CDR2 YENEEA. The CDR3 loop reads CASSLVSGGPNEQFF. CDR3 nucleotide sequence: TGTGCCAGCAGCTTAGTGTCGGGAGGGCCGAATGAGCAGTTCTTC.

This clonotype was counted many times. V gene TRBV12-3 or TRBV12-4 combines with J gene TRBJ2-1; 12 bases agree with TRBD2. This CDR3 is built from 13 residues. V lost 8 bases to trimming and J lost 9 bases; unmatched junction nucleotides: 5. This chain's CDR3 is CASSRLAGVEQFF. The CDR3 nucleotides are TGTGCCAGCTCTCGACTAGCGGGAGTTGAGCAGTTCTTC.

At least ten counts were recorded for this clonotype. The CDR3: CSVAARRGTSGSWASYNEQFF. In nucleotides, the CDR3 is TGCAGCGTCGCGGCCAGGAGGGGGACTAGCGGGAGTTGGGCCTCCTACAATGAGCAGTTCTTC. V and J are TRBV29-1 and TRBJ2-1; 14 bases match TRBD2. The J segment lost 0 bases and the V segment lost 6 bases, leaving 19 bases of the junction unmatched. Germline CDR1 reads SQVTM; CDR2 reads ANQGSEA. The CDR3 has 21 residues.

The CDR3, as DNA: TGTGCCAGCGGGGTGGGACTTACCACAGATACGCAGTATTTT. It specifies CASGVGLTTDTQYF. The genes are TRBV6-2 or TRBV6-3 and TRBJ2-3; maybe TRBD2 (6 bases). This CDR3 spans 14 amino acids. CDR1 and CDR2 from the germline V gene are MNHEY and SVGEGT. V was trimmed by 8 bases and J by 2 bases, leaving 14 bases between them.

The J gene is TRBJ1-2, the V gene TRBV6-1, with 10 bases fitting TRBD1. V trimming: 7 bases; J trimming: 3 bases; junction bases outside the gene matches: 8. The germline V gene has CDR1 MNHNS and CDR2 SASEGT. This CDR3 has 15 residues. DNA of the CDR3: TGTGCCAGCAATCCCGGACAGGGGGGTTACTATGGCTACACCTTC. Translating gives CASNPGQGGYYGYTF.

This clonotype was recorded many times. The chain recombines TRBV10-3 with TRBJ2-3; TRBD1 agrees at 7 bases. Per germline, CDR1 ENHRY and CDR2 SYGVKD. This CDR3 region has 14 residues. V shed 8 bases and J 4 bases; nucleotides not matched to a gene: 9. The CDR3 region is CAIHGVDRADTQYF. The CDR3 nucleotides are TGTGCCATCCACGGAGTAGACAGGGCAGATACGCAGTATTTT.

The J gene is TRBJ1-2, the V gene TRBV19; D unresolved. There are 13 residues in the CDR3. The germline V gene has CDR1 LNHDA and CDR2 SQIVND (reference sequence). Trimming stripped 2 bases from V and 0 bases from J, with 4 bases between. The CDR3, as DNA: TGTGCCAGTAGTATACTTTCTAACTATGGCTACACCTTC. It translates to CASSILSNYGYTF.

This clonotype was seen more than once but under ten times. This sequence joins TRBV7-2 and TRBJ1-5; maybe TRBD1 (5 bases). Trimming cost V 8 bases and J 4 bases, with 15 bases left between them. The CDR3 is made up of 14 amino acids. In germline, CDR1 is SGHTA, CDR2 FQGNSA. The CDR3 nucleotides read TGTGCCAGCGAGACCGGACACCTTAATCAGCCCCAGCATTTT. Its translation: CASETGHLNQPQHF.

This clonotype was observed many times. V and J are TRBV20-1 and TRBJ2-3, with TRBD1 matching over 8 bases. The CDR3 sequence is 14 residues long. The ends lost 3 bases at V and 7 bases at J; junction bases unmatched: 9. Germline V gives CDR1 DFQATT, CDR2 SNEGSKA (reference sequence). CDR3 amino acids: CSASPTGQVNTQYF. CDR3 nucleotide sequence: TGCAGTGCTAGCCCAACGGGACAGGTGAATACGCAGTATTTT.

In this sample, this clonotype turned up a few times. The chain carries TRBV6-1 and TRBJ2-5; D perhaps matches TRBD1 (5 bases). Trimming pared 7 bases from V and 0 bases from J, leaving 9 bases between. The CDR3 runs to 13 residues. Germline CDR1 MNHNS, CDR2 SASEGT. CDR3 residues: CASTRRDQETQYF. The CDR3 DNA sequence: TGTGCCAGCACCCGCAGGGACCAAGAGACCCAGTACTTC.

V usage is TRBV11-2 and J usage is TRBJ2-1, with 7 bases identical to TRBD2. V lost 3 bases and J lost 3; bases outside the gene matches: 11. There are 17 residues in the CDR3. Germline V CDR1 and CDR2: SGHAT, FQNNGV. This chain's CDR3 is CASSLESAGRHYNEQFF. Written as DNA, the CDR3 is TGTGCCAGCAGCTTGGAATCAGCGGGACGTCACTACAATGAGCAGTTCTTC.

This clonotype has at least ten counts. The DNA for the CDR3 is TGTGCCAGTAGTCCCTCCGGGACTGGGTACAATGAGCAGTTCTTC. Protein: CASSPSGTGYNEQFF. The gene calls are TRBV19 and TRBJ2-1, with a weak D call TRBD2 (6 bases). Germline CDR1 LNHDA, CDR2 SQIVND (reference sequence). The CDR3 is 15 residues long. Trimming removed 5 bases at V and 4 bases at J, with 15 bases between. Complete variable domain (other parts from reference TRBV19 and TRBJ2-1): DGGITQSPKYLFRKEGQNVTLSCEQNLNHDAMYWYRQDPGQGLRLIYYSQIVNDFQKGDIAEGYSVSREKKESFPLTVTSAQKNPTAFYLCASSPSGTGYNEQFFGPGTRLTVL.

This clonotype was seen at least ten times. The V call is TRBV29-1, the J call TRBJ1-4, with 7 bases fitting TRBD1. The V and J ends lost 4 bases and 3 bases, in that order; junction bases with no gene match: 8. Germline loops: CDR1 SQVTM, CDR2 ANQGSEA. CDR3 length: 15 residues. DNA for the CDR3: TGCAGCGTTGGTGTAGGGGGCGTCGCTAATGAAAAACTGTTTTTT. It encodes CSVGVGGVANEKLFF.

The chain is built from TRBV12-3 or TRBV12-4 and TRBJ2-5, with D tentatively TRBD1 (6 bases). V lost 6 bases to trimming and J lost 4 bases, with 12 bases between them. The CDR3 length is 13 residues. CDR3 sequence reads: CASRQGGTETQYF. The CDR3 DNA follows: TGTGCCAGCAGACAGGGCGGTACAGAGACCCAGTACTTC.

The chain joins TRBV3-1 to TRBJ2-1; the match to TRBD2 covers 8 bases. CDR1 LGHDT and CDR2 YNNKEL come from the germline V gene (reference sequence). CDR3 size: 14 residues. V lost 4 bases, J lost 16 bases, and 15 bases stayed unmatched. Here the CDR3 reads CASSPGSGNPPGFF. DNA of the CDR3: TGTGCCAGCAGCCCAGGTAGCGGGAACCCACCCGGCTTCTTC.

This clonotype was recorded once. The J gene is TRBJ1-2, the V gene TRBV28, with D unresolved. Germline CDR1 and CDR2: MDHEN and SYDVKM. V lost 9 bases, J lost 3 bases, and 14 bases lay in between. This CDR3 has 13 amino acids. CDR3 residues: CASSTGSYYGYTF. The CDR3 nucleotides are TGTGCCAGTAGCACGGGGTCTTACTATGGCTACACCTTC.

This clonotype was detected ten times or more. This sequence joins TRBV12-3 or TRBV12-4 and TRBJ2-3; perhaps TRBD2 as D (6 bases). The CDR3 is 12 residues long. Trimming cost V 5 bases and J 9 bases, with 12 bases left between them. The CDR3 DNA reads as TGTGCCAGCAGTCCACCCCGGGGGACGCAGTATTTT. Translated: CASSPPRGTQYF.

In this sample, this clonotype turned up many times. V is TRBV29-1 and J is TRBJ1-5; no clear D. From germline, CDR1 is SQVTM and CDR2 ANQGSEA. V lost 4 bases to trimming and J lost 2 bases, with 9 bases between them. The CDR3 extends over 13 amino acids. DNA of the CDR3: TGCAGCGTTGTACTCGGGGGCAATCAGCCCCAGCATTTT. Encoded protein: CSVVLGGNQPQHF.